A selection of T cell receptor beta chains follows, all from one sample in a study of T cells in Graves' hyperthyroidism and ophthalmopathy. A single record per CDR3 protein comes from TCRdb applying MiXCR to the multiplex PCR reads. The repertoire includes about 570,000 distinct CDR3 sequences, 46% of them detected once, and 15% to 20% sits in the top ten. The specimen was peripheral blood or thyroid tissue (not recorded which). All receptors come from an adult woman with Graves' disease, either hyperthyroidism or ophthalmopathy (not recorded which). Each CDR3 is given without its conserved first and last residue.

v_call	j_call	cdr3_length	cdr3_aa
TRBV7-9	TRBJ1-1	13	ASADRETRDTEAF
TRBV11-2	TRBJ1-2	12	ASSVLQGEHGYT
TRBV12-3/TRBV12-4	TRBJ1-4	12	ASSPPATNEKLF
TRBV30	TRBJ2-7	13	AWSGSGRNTYEQY
TRBV29-1	TRBJ2-5	11	SATRDLQETQY
TRBV7-2	TRBJ2-7	13	ASSLLSGLTYEQY
TRBV20-1	TRBJ2-7	9	SARLAGGQY
TRBV6-5	TRBJ2-7	11	ASTVAGGYEQY
TRBV5-1	TRBJ2-5	15	ASSFWGRQSYQETQY
TRBV2	TRBJ1-2	13	ADKERTGRNYGYT
TRBV28	TRBJ2-7	13	ASSSPGVSSYEQY
TRBV11-2	TRBJ1-1	11	ASSRDPGREAF
TRBV11-2	TRBJ2-5	13	ASSRGAQAQETQY
TRBV7-9	TRBJ1-4	14	ASSLGSTGENEKLF
TRBV2	TRBJ1-1	13	ASSDRGRLNTEAF
TRBV12-5	TRBJ1-2	13	ASGLYSSGRRGYT
TRBV29-1	TRBJ1-3	12	SVDGDDSGNTIY
TRBV5-1	TRBJ1-2	10	ASSPDEGGYT
TRBV5-6	TRBJ1-1	11	ASSPNRYTEAF
TRBV7-6	TRBJ2-7	15	ASSLGLTIDSSYEQY
TRBV29-1	TRBJ1-1	10	SVGGQETEAF
TRBV11-3	TRBJ2-7	13	ASSSHFAAGNEQY
TRBV4-1	TRBJ1-6	13	ASSQVGLDEAPLH
TRBV28	TRBJ1-6	15	ASSFWTGSFSGSPLH